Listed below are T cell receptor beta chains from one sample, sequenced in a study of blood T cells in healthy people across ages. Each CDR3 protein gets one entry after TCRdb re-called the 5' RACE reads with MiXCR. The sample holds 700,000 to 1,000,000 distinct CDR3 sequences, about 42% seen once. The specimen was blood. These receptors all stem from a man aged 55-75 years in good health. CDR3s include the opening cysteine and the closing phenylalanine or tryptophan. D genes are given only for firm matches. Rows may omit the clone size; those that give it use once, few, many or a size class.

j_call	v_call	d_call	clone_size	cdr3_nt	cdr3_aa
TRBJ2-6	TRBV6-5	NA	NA	TGTGCCAGCAGTTCCGGAGGCGACCTTAAATCTGGGGCCAACGTCCTGACTTTC	CASSSGGDLKSGANVLTF
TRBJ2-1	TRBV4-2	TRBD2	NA	TGTGCCAGCAGCCAAGATTTGCTAGCGGGGTACCTGAATGAGCAGTTCTTC	CASSQDLLAGYLNEQFF
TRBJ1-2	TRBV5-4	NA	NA	TGTGCCAGCAGCCTCACCCGGGCTGGGTCTAACTATGGCTACACCTTC	CASSLTRAGSNYGYTF
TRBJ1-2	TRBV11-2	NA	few	TGTGCCAGCAGCTTGTCACGGGGTATCTATGGCTACACCTTC	CASSLSRGIYGYTF
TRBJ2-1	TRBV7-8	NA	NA	TGTGCCAGCATTCGGGACAACTCCTACAATGAGCAGTTCTTC	CASIRDNSYNEQFF
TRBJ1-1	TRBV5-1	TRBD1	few	TGCGCCAGCAGCTTTCAGGGGGCTGGGATGAACACTGAAGCTTTCTTT	CASSFQGAGMNTEAFF
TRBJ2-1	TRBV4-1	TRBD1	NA	TGCGCCAGCAGCCAGGTGACAGGGGCTACGAACAATGAGCAGTTCTTC	CASSQVTGATNNEQFF
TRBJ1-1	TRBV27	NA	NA	TGTGCCAGCAGTTACCTCAGGGGTGACACTGAAGCTTTCTTT	CASSYLRGDTEAFF
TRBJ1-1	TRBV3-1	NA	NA	TGTGCCAGCAGCCTCCAAAGGAGCGCGAACACTGAAGCTTTCTTT	CASSLQRSANTEAFF
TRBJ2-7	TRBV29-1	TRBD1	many	TGCAGCGTCGCCGGGACAGTTAGGGACGAGCAGTACTTC	CSVAGTVRDEQYF
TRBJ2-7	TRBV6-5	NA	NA	TGTGCCACATCTTTAGCCGGCCGTTTTGGACACGAGCAGTACTTC	CATSLAGRFGHEQYF
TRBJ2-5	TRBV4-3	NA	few	TGCGCCAGCAGCCAAGATTTAAGGGAAGAGACCCAGTACTTC	CASSQDLREETQYF
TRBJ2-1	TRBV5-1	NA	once	TGCGCCAGCAGCCCCCGGACAAAAACCCGGGAGACCCAGTTCTTC	CASSPRTKTRETQFF
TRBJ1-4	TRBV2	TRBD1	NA	TGTGCCAGCAGGGGGACAGGAGGTTCTAATGAAAAGCTGTTTTTT	CASRGTGGSNEKLFF
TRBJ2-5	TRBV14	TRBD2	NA	TGTGCCAGCAGCCAACCCGGACTAGCGGGGCCACAAGAGACCCAGTACTTC	CASSQPGLAGPQETQYF
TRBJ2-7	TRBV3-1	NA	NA	TGTGCCAGCAGCCCTCTGGGGAGATACGAGCAGTACTTC	CASSPLGRYEQYF
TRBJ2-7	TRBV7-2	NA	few	TGTGCCAGCAGCTTCACTCCAGGGCTCTACGAGCAGTACTTC	CASSFTPGLYEQYF
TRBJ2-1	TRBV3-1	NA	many	TGTGCCAGCAGCCGAGGGAGTGGCAATGAGCAGTTCTTC	CASSRGSGNEQFF
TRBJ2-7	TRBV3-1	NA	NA	TGTGCCAGCAGCCTTCAGGTCAATGAGCAGTACTTC	CASSLQVNEQYF
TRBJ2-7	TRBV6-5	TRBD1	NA	TGTGCCAGCAGTAACCGGGACAGGGGATTCGACGAGCAGTACTTC	CASSNRDRGFDEQYF
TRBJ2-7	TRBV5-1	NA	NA	TGCGCCAGCAGCGGAAGGGACGTGGCCTACGAGCAGTACTTC	CASSGRDVAYEQYF
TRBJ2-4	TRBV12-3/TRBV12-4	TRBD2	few	TGTGCCAGCACAACTTCGGGGGGGGGCCGGAACATTCAGTACTTC	CASTTSGGGRNIQYF
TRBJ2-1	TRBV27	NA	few	TGTGCCAGCAGTTTCTCGAGGGGGGGCCCCTATGAGCAGTTCTTC	CASSFSRGGPYEQFF
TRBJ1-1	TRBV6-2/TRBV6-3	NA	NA	TGTGCCAGCAGGGTACAGGGAGGAGGCACTGAAGCTTTCTTT	CASRVQGGGTEAFF
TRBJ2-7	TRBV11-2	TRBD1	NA	TGTGCCAGCAGCTTAAGATCGACAGGGCGGGACGAGCAGTACTTC	CASSLRSTGRDEQYF
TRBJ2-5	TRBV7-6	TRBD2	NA	TGTGCCAGCAGCATCGCCTGGGCGGGGGGCCAAGAGACCCAGTACTTC	CASSIAWAGGQETQYF
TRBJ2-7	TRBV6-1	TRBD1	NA	TGTGCCAGCGGGATAAGGTTAGGGGGCGGCTACGAGCAGTACTTC	CASGIRLGGGYEQYF
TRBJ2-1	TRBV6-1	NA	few	TGTGCCAGCAGTAAGGGGACGGCGGGTGAGCAGTTCTTC	CASSKGTAGEQFF
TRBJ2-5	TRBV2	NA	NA	TGTGCCAGCAGAGAACGACAGGCCCTGGGGGAGACCCAGTACTTC	CASRERQALGETQYF
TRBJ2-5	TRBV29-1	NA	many	TGCAGCACTGAGGACGGATACCAAGAGACCCAGTACTTC	CSTEDGYQETQYF
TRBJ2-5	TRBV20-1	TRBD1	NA	TGCAGTGCTAAAGAGGACAGGGGGAATATGGGGACCCAGTACTTC	CSAKEDRGNMGTQYF
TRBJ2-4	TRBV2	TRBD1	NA	TGTGCCAGCAGCCCAGGACGAGGAAGACAGGGAGTCAAAAACATTCAGTACTTC	CASSPGRGRQGVKNIQYF
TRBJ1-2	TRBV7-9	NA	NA	TGTGCCAGCAGCCCACCAGGGGCTACCTATGGCTACACCTTC	CASSPPGATYGYTF
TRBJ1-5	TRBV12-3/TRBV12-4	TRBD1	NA	TGTGCCAGCACTTACAATACAGGGGGCAATCAGCCCCAGCATTTT	CASTYNTGGNQPQHF
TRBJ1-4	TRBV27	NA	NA	TGTGCCTGCACCGCGCTTCCTGAGGCAACAACTAATGAAAAACTGTTTTTT	CACTALPEATTNEKLFF
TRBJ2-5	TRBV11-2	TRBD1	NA	TGTGCCAGCAGCCGTTTTAGGGACAGGGTAGGACGGGAGCAGTACTTC	CASSRFRDRVGREQYF
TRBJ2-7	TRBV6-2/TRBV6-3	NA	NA	TGTGCCAGCAGCAACCCCTACAATGAGCAGTACTTC	CASSNPYNEQYF
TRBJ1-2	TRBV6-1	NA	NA	TGTGCCAGCAGTGAACGGGCGGTGAACTATGGCTACACCTTC	CASSERAVNYGYTF
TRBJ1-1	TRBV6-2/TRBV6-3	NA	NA	TGTGCCAGCAGTGATAGGGGCCCGAGGACTGAAGCTTTCTTT	CASSDRGPRTEAFF